Only a few counts were recorded for the clone carrying this T cell receptor (beta chain). What it binds is unknown. These data come from a study of identical twins. The trim removed 4 bases at V and 7 bases at J, leaving 10 bases unmatched. The CDR3 runs to 15 residues. Looked up from germline, CDR1 is SGHVS and CDR2 is FQNEAQ. With template switching, a universal primer site was added, and the cDNA carried unique molecular identifiers. MiXCR, run by TCRdb on the 5' RACE reads, gives a single entry per CDR3 protein. The sample lists approximately 240,000 distinct CDR3 sequences; roughly 13% were seen once. Broader study findings: Alpha sequences out of frame and shared by twins had excess low generation probability.

All donors were healthy, and all were Caucasian. The receptor was derived from a woman aged 18-35 years in good health. Sequencing used memory (CD45RO+) T cells sorted from blood. The chain uses TRBV7-8 and TRBJ2-1; 7 bases fit TRBD1. The CDR3 reads CASSSKRDSRNEQFF. The DNA for the CDR3 is TGTGCCAGCAGCTCGAAGAGGGACAGTAGGAATGAGCAGTTCTTC.